The 31 T cell receptor beta chains presented below share a single source sample, sequenced in a study of a mutant IDH1 vaccine in newly diagnosed glioma. TCRdb's table, derived via immunoSEQ multiplex PCR, lists solely in-frame clones and lacks some. The table shows 110,000 or so clones, with around 90% occurring only once. This sample's time point: week 11, during vaccination. Vaccine doses each comprised 300 ug of mutant IDH1 20-mer peptide, with topical imiquimod. Their antigens remain unidentified. The source material was PBMCs, sampled from a glioma patient whose treatment included an IDH1 peptide vaccine. The receptors come from a woman aged 45-60 years with glioma.

The chain has TRBV9 and TRBJ2-7; a weak D match, TRBD1 (6 bases). Germline assignment: CDR1 SGDLS and CDR2 YYNGEE. V lost 4 bases and J 2 bases, leaving 19 bases between the germline ends. The CDR3 extends over 16 amino acids. The CDR3, as DNA: TGTGCCAGCAGCCCCGACGCGACAGGTGTACCCTACGAGCAGTACTTC. Its translation: CASSPDATGVPYEQYF. The full variable domain, rest sourced from reference TRBV9 and TRBJ2-7, is DSGVTQTPKHLITATGQRVTLRCSPRSGDLSVYWYQQSLDQGLQFLIQYYNGEERAKGNILERFSAQQFPDLHSELNLSSLELGDSALYFCASSPDATGVPYEQYFGPGTRLTVT.

V and J are TRBV7-2 and TRBJ2-1; 11 bases line up with TRBD2. V shed 3 bases, J shed 5 bases, and the junction held 6 bases outside the gene matches. The CDR3 runs to 16 residues. Germline V gives CDR1 SGHTA, CDR2 FQGNSA. For the CDR3, the DNA is TGTGCCAGCAGCTTTCTAGCGGGAGGCGGGGACAATGAGCAGTTCTTC. Translating gives CASSFLAGGGDNEQFF.

V usage is TRBV12-2 and J usage is TRBJ1-3. TRBV12-2 is annotated as a pseudogene. The CDR3 is 17 amino acids. The CDR3 sequence is CASRLGLWSRRRNTIYF. The CDR3 DNA is TGTGCAAGTCGCTTAGGCCTCTGGTCGCGTCGAAGAAACACCATATATTTT.

This clone was counted a single time. The chain employs TRBV9 and TRBJ2-3; TRBD1 might be the D (6 bases). The germline CDR1 and CDR2 sequences are SGDLS and YYNGEE. CDR3 length equals 19 residues. Trimming stripped 4 bases from V and 5 bases from J, with 29 bases between. The CDR3: CASSPSPGLKGGSGDTQYF. The DNA of the CDR3 is TGTGCCAGCAGCCCCTCCCCCGGGCTAAAAGGGGGATCGGGAGATACGCAGTATTTT.

V is TRBV7-3 and J is TRBJ1-1; D is uncertain. This CDR3 has 14 amino acids. V shed 3 bases and J shed 4 bases, with 12 bases lying between them. In germline, CDR1 is SGHTA, CDR2 FQGTGA. Written as DNA, the CDR3 is TGTGCCAGCAGCTTTGGCCGGGAGGGCACTGAAGCTTTCTTT. This translates into CASSFGREGTEAFF.

The CDR3 region has the DNA TGTGCCAGCAGCCCGGGACAGGCCTACGAGCAGTACTTC. Protein sequence: CASSPGQAYEQYF. V and J are TRBV9 and TRBJ2-7; 8 positions match TRBD1. The length of the CDR3 is 13 residues. CDR1 is SGDLS, CDR2 YYNGEE, per germline. Trimming took 4 bases from V and 2 from J; bases not matched to a gene: 2.

This chain joins TRBV6-5 and TRBJ2-3; 7 nucleotides align to TRBD2. The CDR3 runs 13 residues. Germline V gives CDR1 MNHEY, CDR2 SVGAGI. V trimming: 8 bases; J trimming: 1 base; junction bases outside the gene matches: 3. This CDR3 is CASRTSGTDTQYF. The CDR3, as DNA: TGTGCCAGCCGGACTAGTGGCACAGATACGCAGTATTTT.

The CDR3 here is CASSLGGRGGYEQYF. CDR3 nucleotides: TGCGCCAGCAGCTTGGGTGGCAGGGGGGGCTACGAGCAGTACTTC. The chain links TRBV5-1 to TRBJ2-7; the D call may be TRBD1 or TRBD2 (7 bases each). Germline assignment: CDR1 SGHRS and CDR2 YFSETQ. Trimming pared 0 bases from V and 3 bases from J, leaving 13 bases between. The CDR3 consists of 15 residues. The full variable domain, rest sourced from reference TRBV5-1 and TRBJ2-7, is KAGVTQTPRYLIKTRGQQVTLSCSPISGHRSVSWYQQTPGQGLQFLFEYFSETQRNKGNFPGRFSGRQFSNSRSEMNVSTLELGDSALYLCASSLGGRGGYEQYFGPGTRLTVT.

This chain links TRBV19 with TRBJ1-4; tentative D call: TRBD1 (5 bases). Trimming took 5 bases from V and 5 from J, leaving 18 bases between them. Germline CDR1 and CDR2: LNHDA and SQIVND (reference sequence). CDR3 size: 16 residues. This CDR3 reads CASSPWAAGLNEKLFF. The CDR3 DNA is TGTGCCAGTAGTCCATGGGCGGCAGGGTTGAATGAAAAACTGTTTTTT.

This rearrangement joins TRBV27 to TRBJ2-3; D is possibly TRBD1 or TRBD2 (5 bases each). The CDR3 has 15 amino acids. In germline, CDR1 is MNHEY, CDR2 SMNVEV (reference sequence). V lost 1 base and J 3 bases, leaving 11 bases between the germline ends. CDR3 loop: CASSLYWGNTDTQYF. As DNA, the CDR3 is TGTGCCAGCAGTTTATATTGGGGGAATACAGATACGCAGTATTTT.

This chain links TRBV6-1 with TRBJ2-1, with 7 nucleotides matching TRBD2. With 1 base clipped from V and 7 bases from J, the junction kept 7 bases outside the gene matches. This CDR3 has 15 residues. Looked up from germline, CDR1 is MNHNS and CDR2 is SASEGT. The CDR3 sequence is CASSEGGGRGNEQFF. CDR3 in DNA: TGTGCCAGCAGTGAAGGGGGCGGGAGAGGGAATGAGCAGTTCTTC.

The rearrangement uses TRBV28 and TRBJ1-2, with 9 positions matching TRBD1. The J segment lost 8 bases and the V segment lost 11 bases, leaving 12 bases of the junction unmatched. Germline CDR1 reads MDHEN; CDR2 reads SYDVKM. The CDR3 consists of 13 residues. CDR3 in amino acids: CAERGQGPGGYTF. DNA for the CDR3: TGTGCCGAGAGGGGACAGGGCCCGGGAGGCTACACCTTC.

The chain joins TRBV4-2 to TRBJ1-5; D unclear. V lost 0 bases and J 2 bases, leaving 8 bases between the germline ends. There are 15 residues in the CDR3. In germline, CDR1 is LGHNA, CDR2 YNFKEQ. This chain's CDR3 is CASSQDVGGNQPQHF. The CDR3 nucleotides read TGTGCCAGCAGCCAAGATGTAGGTGGCAATCAGCCCCAGCATTTT.

The chain is built from TRBV5-1 and TRBJ2-1, with 12 bases identical to TRBD2. Germline V gene data show CDR1 as SGHRS and CDR2 as YFSETQ. The length of the CDR3 is 16 residues. V was clipped by 0 bases and J by 9 bases; unmatched bases: 7. The CDR3 is CASSLGPLAGGGEQFF. DNA for the CDR3: TGCGCCAGCAGCTTGGGACCGCTAGCGGGAGGGGGTGAGCAGTTCTTC.

Only a few counts were recorded for this clone. V usage is TRBV7-6 and J usage is TRBJ2-1; a weak D match, TRBD2 (7 bases). V dropped 11 bases and J dropped 0 bases, with 20 bases sitting between them. Germline V lookup: CDR1 SGHVS, CDR2 FNYEAQ. The CDR3 extends over 16 amino acids. CDR3 amino acids: CASAGALLSSYNEQFF. The CDR3 nucleotides are TGTGCCTCGGCGGGGGCCCTGCTTAGCTCCTACAATGAGCAGTTCTTC.

The chain is built from TRBV27 and TRBJ2-1, with TRBD2 as a possible D gene (6 bases). Trimming shortened V by 4 bases and J by 10 bases, and 11 bases separated the two germline ends. CDR3 length equals 12 residues. Germline V gene lookup returns CDR1 MNHEY and CDR2 SMNVEV (reference sequence). The chain's CDR3 is CASSSFGLEQFF. In DNA form, the CDR3 reads TGTGCCAGCAGTTCCTTCGGACTAGAGCAGTTCTTC.

The chain uses TRBV19 and TRBJ2-1; D unclear. The CDR3 loop spans 13 amino acids. V was clipped by 1 base and J by 6 bases, with 7 bases between them. The germline CDR1 and CDR2 sequences are LNHDA and SQIVND (reference sequence). The CDR3 DNA reads TGTGCCAGTAGTATAGGGGTTCGCAATGAGCAGTTCTTC. Protein: CASSIGVRNEQFF.

The chain has TRBV29-1 and TRBJ2-1, with 14 bases fitting TRBD2. The germline gives CDR1 SQVTM, CDR2 ANQGSEA. The trim removed 5 bases at V and 3 bases at J, leaving 3 bases unmatched. The CDR3 contains 15 residues. This CDR3 is CSVTGLAGGYNEQFF. The CDR3 DNA reads as TGCAGCGTTACCGGACTAGCGGGAGGCTACAATGAGCAGTTCTTC.

Here the CDR3 reads CATGSGIQETQYF. DNA of the CDR3: TGTGCCACGGGGAGCGGGATCCAAGAGACCCAGTACTTC. V is TRBV10-3 and J is TRBJ2-5; the match to TRBD2 covers 7 bases. CDR3 size: 13 residues. V lost 10 bases, J lost 1 base, and 6 bases stayed unmatched. Germline V gives CDR1 ENHRY, CDR2 SYGVKD.

This chain connects TRBV9 to TRBJ2-7, with TRBD1 matching 7 bases. The CDR3 is 15 residues long. Germline V gives CDR1 SGDLS, CDR2 YYNGEE. V was pared by 2 bases and J by 2 bases, with 7 bases of the junction left unmatched. CDR3 bases: TGTGCCAGCAGCGTGACACCGACAGGGACCTACGAGCAGTACTTC. This sequence encodes CASSVTPTGTYEQYF. Variable domain in full (rest from reference TRBV9 and TRBJ2-7): DSGVTQTPKHLITATGQRVTLRCSPRSGDLSVYWYQQSLDQGLQFLIQYYNGEERAKGNILERFSAQQFPDLHSELNLSSLELGDSALYFCASSVTPTGTYEQYFGPGTRLTVT.

The rearrangement joins TRBV10-3 to TRBJ2-5, with TRBD2 as a possible D gene (6 bases). Germline V CDR1 and CDR2: ENHRY, SYGVKD. Trimming shortened V by 3 bases and J by 3 bases, and 11 bases separated the two germline ends. This CDR3 has 14 amino acids. The CDR3 is CAISEGGGKETQYF. CDR3 sequence (DNA): TGTGCCATCAGTGAAGGTGGAGGGAAAGAGACCCAGTACTTC.

V usage is TRBV27 and J usage is TRBJ1-2, with D possibly TRBD1 on 5 matching bases. Trimming took 8 bases from V and 4 from J, leaving 11 bases between them. The CDR3 loop spans 12 amino acids. CDR1 is MNHEY and CDR2 is SMNVEV in the germline V gene (reference sequence). The CDR3 DNA sequence: TGTGCCAGCCAACAGAGGGGCTATGGCTACACCTTC. Encoded protein: CASQQRGYGYTF.

The V and J genes are TRBV6-6 and TRBJ2-5; 7 nucleotides line up with TRBD2. Germline V gene lookup returns CDR1 MNHNY and CDR2 SVGAGI (reference sequence). Unmatched junction bases numbered 4, after V lost 2 bases and J lost 4 bases. The CDR3 is 14 residues long. This CDR3 is CASSYGRGGETQYF. CDR3 coding DNA: TGTGCCAGCAGTTACGGGAGGGGCGGAGAGACCCAGTACTTC.

The chain carries TRBV6-5 and TRBJ2-7, with 7 bases identical to TRBD2. J gave up 3 bases and V 5 bases, and 10 bases lay outside the gene matches. CDR3 size: 15 residues. Germline CDR1 MNHEY, CDR2 SVGAGI. The CDR3 nucleotides read TGTGCCAGCAGTCAACTTCTCGGCGGGGGCTACGAGCAGTACTTC. The encoded protein is CASSQLLGGGYEQYF.

The chain links TRBV6-5 to TRBJ2-3, with D perhaps TRBD1 (5 bases). Trimming removed 5 bases from V and 2 bases from J, with 11 bases in between. The CDR3 length is 14 residues. The germline gives CDR1 MNHEY, CDR2 SVGAGI. In DNA, the CDR3 is TGTGCCAGCAGTCACCCGGACAACACAGATACGCAGTATTTT. Amino acids: CASSHPDNTDTQYF.

V usage is TRBV28 and J usage is TRBJ2-7, with 8 bases aligning to TRBD1. This CDR3 region has 16 residues. Germline loops: CDR1 MDHEN, CDR2 SYDVKM. V lost 9 bases to trimming and J lost 0 bases; unmatched junction nucleotides: 13. CDR3: CASTHGYRGISYEQYF. CDR3 coding DNA: TGTGCCAGTACCCATGGATACAGGGGGATCTCCTACGAGCAGTACTTC.

This clone occurred once. The chain is built from TRBV5-4 and TRBJ1-2, with TRBD1 matching 7 bases. CDR3 size: 13 residues. The junction had 5 bases not matched to a gene; V was cut back by 2 bases and J by 7 bases. Germline CDR1 is SGHNT and CDR2 is YYREEE (reference sequence). The CDR3 DNA follows: TGTGCCAGCAGCTTAGACAGGGTGGCTGGCTACACCTTC. Translated: CASSLDRVAGYTF.

V is TRBV7-9 and J is TRBJ2-1; possibly TRBD2 for D (6 bases). V was cut by 5 bases and J by 5 bases, with 19 bases left in between. Germline values: CDR1 SEHNR, CDR2 FQNEAQ (reference sequence). This CDR3 is 16 amino acids long. In DNA form, the CDR3 reads TGTGCCAGCAGCCCCCAATCCGGACGGACTAACAATGAGCAGTTCTTC. Residues: CASSPQSGRTNNEQFF.

The genes are TRBV4-1 and TRBJ1-5; D unclear. The CDR3 is made up of 16 amino acids. The germline V gene encodes CDR1 MGHRA and CDR2 YSYEKL. Trimming shortened V by 3 bases and J by 0 bases, and 12 bases separated the two germline ends. For the CDR3, the DNA is TGCGCCAGCAGCCAGAACCAAGGGAATAGCAATCAGCCCCAGCATTTT. Amino acid sequence: CASSQNQGNSNQPQHF.

The chain has TRBV5-4 and TRBJ2-2; D not certain. Germline CDR1 and CDR2: SGHNT and YYREEE (reference sequence). The V end lost 0 bases, the J end lost 3 bases, and 6 bases lay between the germline ends. CDR3 size: 14 residues. The chain's CDR3 is CASSLGGDTGELFF. The CDR3 nucleotides are TGTGCCAGCAGCTTGGGAGGAGACACCGGGGAGCTGTTTTTT.

This chain uses TRBV2 with TRBJ1-2, with TRBD1 identical over 10 bases. The CDR3 loop spans 13 amino acids. Germline V gene sequence: CDR1 SNHLY, CDR2 FYNNEI. The ends lost 4 bases at V and 13 bases at J; junction bases unmatched: 9. CDR3 DNA sequence: TGTGCCAGCAGTGCCCAGGGACAGGGGTTTGCCACCTTC. Protein sequence: CASSAQGQGFATF. Full variable domain (missing parts from reference TRBV2 and TRBJ1-2): EPEVTQTPSHQVTQMGQEVILRCVPISNHLYFYWYRQILGQKVEFLVSFYNNEISEKSEIFDDQFSVERPDGSNFTLKIRSTKLEDSAMYFCASSAQGQGFATFGSGTRLTVV.